These 15 T cell receptor beta chains originate from one sample sequenced in a study of blood T cell repertoires in COVID-19. Sequencing used immunoSEQ multiplex PCR; TCRdb keeps in-frame clones, though not all of them. This table holds about 250,000 clones, around 86% found once. Sequencing input: peripheral blood. Receptor source: a woman aged 80 or older with COVID-19, enrolled during active disease.

This rearrangement joins TRBV28 to TRBJ1-5; 10 bases are a match to TRBD1. V shed 6 bases and J 5 bases; nucleotides not matched to a gene: 7. The length of the CDR3 is 15 residues. Per the germline V gene, CDR1 is MDHEN and CDR2 is SYDVKM. In DNA form, the CDR3 reads TGTGCCAGCAGGGATGGGACAGGGGTCCATCAGCCCCAGCATTTT. Translating it yields CASRDGTGVHQPQHF.

This clone was detected once. V is TRBV7-9 and J is TRBJ1-5; 7 nucleotides match TRBD1. The germline CDR1 and CDR2 sequences are SEHNR and FQNEAQ (reference sequence). The CDR3 length is 15 residues. The trim removed 0 bases at V and 4 bases at J, leaving 3 bases unmatched. The CDR3 here is CASSLAGGFNQPQHF. The CDR3 coding sequence is TGTGCCAGCAGCTTAGCAGGGGGCTTTAATCAGCCCCAGCATTTT.

The rearrangement uses TRBV28 and TRBJ1-1; possible D gene TRBD1, 6 bases. Germline loops: CDR1 MDHEN, CDR2 SYDVKM. V was trimmed by 5 bases and J by 4 bases, leaving 20 bases between them. This CDR3 comprises 16 residues. The CDR3 region is CASSVGTKTIGTEAFF. DNA of the CDR3: TGTGCCAGCAGTGTCGGGACAAAGACTATTGGCACTGAAGCTTTCTTT. The full variable domain, completed using reference TRBV28 and TRBJ1-1, is DVKVTQSSRYLVKRTGEKVFLECVQDMDHENMFWYRQDPGLGLRLIYFSYDVKMKEKGDIPEGYSVSREKKERFSLILESASTNQTSMYLCASSVGTKTIGTEAFFGQGTRLTVV.

The genes are TRBV5-1 and TRBJ1-2, with TRBD1 identical over 9 bases. V shed 0 bases, J shed 9 bases, and the junction held 3 bases outside the gene matches. The CDR3 contains 13 residues. Looked up from germline, CDR1 is SGHRS and CDR2 is YFSETQ. The CDR3 DNA reads as TGCGCCAGCAGCTTGGGGGACAGGGAAAGCTACACCTTC. Translated: CASSLGDRESYTF.

This rearrangement joins TRBV13 to TRBJ2-5; 8 bases match TRBD2. The CDR3 is made up of 15 amino acids. The germline CDR1 and CDR2 sequences are PRHDT and FYEKMQ (reference sequence). J was trimmed by 4 bases and V by 7 bases; bases with no gene match: 11. CDR3 nucleotides: TGTGCCAGCACGGTCCGGGGAAGCGGGGGAGAGACCCAGTACTTC. Protein product: CASTVRGSGGETQYF. Complete variable domain (other parts from reference TRBV13 and TRBJ2-5): AAGVIQSPRHLIKEKRETATLKCYPIPRHDTVYWYQQGPGQDPQFLISFYEKMQSDKGSIPDRFSAQQFSDYHSELNMSSLELGDSALYFCASTVRGSGGETQYFGPGTRLLVL.

The chain carries TRBV5-1 and TRBJ2-1; TRBD2 matches 13 bases. This CDR3 is 13 amino acids long. J was trimmed by 7 bases and V by 5 bases; bases with no gene match: 0. CDR1 SGHRS and CDR2 YFSETQ come from the germline V gene. In nucleotides, the CDR3 is TGCGCCAGCAGGACTAGCGGGGGGAATGAGCAGTTCTTC. Translation gives CASRTSGGNEQFF.

V gene TRBV5-6 combines with J gene TRBJ1-1; 7 bases are shared with TRBD1. The CDR3 has 15 residues. The trim removed 3 bases at V and 1 base at J, leaving 6 bases unmatched. The germline CDR1 and CDR2 sequences are SGHDT and YYEEEE. In DNA, the CDR3 is TGTGCCAGCAGCTCCCGGCAGGGGGGGAACACTGAAGCTTTCTTT. It is translated as CASSSRQGGNTEAFF. Full variable domain (rest looked up from reference TRBV5-6 and TRBJ1-1): DAGVTQSPTHLIKTRGQQVTLRCSPKSGHDTVSWYQQALGQGPQFIFQYYEEEERQRGNFPDRFSGHQFPNYSSELNVNALLLGDSALYLCASSSRQGGNTEAFFGQGTRLTVV.

V gene TRBV6-4 combines with J gene TRBJ2-3; no firm D call. Germline V lookup: CDR1 MRHNA, CDR2 SNTAGT. The V end lost 3 bases, the J end lost 2 bases, and 6 bases lay between the germline ends. The CDR3 sequence is 13 residues long. The CDR3 DNA reads as TGTGCCAGCAGTGAGCAGTACACAGATACGCAGTATTTT. Translation gives CASSEQYTDTQYF.

V is TRBV7-9 and J is TRBJ2-5, with TRBD2 matching over 14 bases. The germline CDR1 and CDR2 sequences are SEHNR and FQNEAQ (reference sequence). The CDR3 is 14 amino acids. J was trimmed by 1 base and V by 11 bases; bases with no gene match: 3. Here the CDR3 reads CAGGTSGGQETQYF. Here the CDR3 DNA reads TGTGCCGGAGGGACTAGCGGGGGCCAAGAGACCCAGTACTTC.

This chain uses TRBV11-2 with TRBJ2-1; D remains ambiguous. Germline CDR1 and CDR2: SGHAT and FQNNGV. With 2 bases removed from V and 0 bases from J, the gap between germline ends came to 11 bases. CDR3 length equals 16 residues. CDR3 sequence: CASSLTGGSSYNEQFF. The CDR3 DNA reads as TGTGCCAGCAGCTTAACTGGCGGTAGCTCCTACAATGAGCAGTTCTTC.

This clone came up once. The genes are TRBV4-3 and TRBJ2-3; 7 nucleotides agree with TRBD2. This CDR3 has 16 residues. Germline V gene lookup returns CDR1 LGHNA and CDR2 YSLEER. The ends lost 1 base at V and 2 bases at J; junction bases unmatched: 6. CDR3 in amino acids: CASSQGGRGNTDTQYF. CDR3 DNA sequence: TGCGCCAGCAGCCAAGGAGGGCGGGGGAACACAGATACGCAGTATTTT.

The chain links TRBV19 to TRBJ2-3, with D possibly being TRBD1 (5 bases). Germline V CDR1 and CDR2: LNHDA, SQIVND (reference sequence). The CDR3 length is 13 residues. Trimming took 6 bases from V and 5 from J, leaving 12 bases between them. The CDR3 DNA reads as TGTGCCAGTAGCCCTGACAGAAGAGATACGCAGTATTTT. The encoded protein is CASSPDRRDTQYF.

The chain uses TRBV28 and TRBJ2-5; D remains unclear. Germline values: CDR1 MDHEN, CDR2 SYDVKM. V was shortened by 2 bases and J by 5 bases, with 6 bases between the two germline ends. This CDR3 has 12 residues. The CDR3 loop is CASSLIRETQYF. The CDR3 bases are TGTGCCAGCAGTTTAATCCGGGAGACCCAGTACTTC.

In this sample, this clone turned up once. The chain joins TRBV11-2 to TRBJ2-1; 8 bases match TRBD2. The germline gives CDR1 SGHAT, CDR2 FQNNGV. The CDR3 is 15 residues long. The ends lost 5 bases at V and 7 bases at J; junction bases unmatched: 10. The CDR3 loop reads CASSPSPGGANEQFF. The CDR3 DNA reads as TGTGCCAGCAGCCCCTCCCCCGGGGGGGCAAATGAGCAGTTCTTC.

This rearrangement joins TRBV19 to TRBJ2-5; possible D gene TRBD1, 6 bases. Germline loops: CDR1 LNHDA, CDR2 SQIVND (reference sequence). Trimming took 1 base from V and 2 from J, leaving 14 bases between them. This CDR3 spans 16 amino acids. CDR3 sequence reads: CASSIGVGGVQETQYF. The CDR3 DNA reads as TGTGCCAGTAGTATAGGGGTAGGGGGTGTTCAAGAGACCCAGTACTTC.